The clone carrying this T cell receptor beta chain appeared once. The data stem from a study of blood T cell repertoires in COVID-19. The CDR3 length is 16 residues. Deletions cut 2 bases from V and 3 bases from J, with 17 bases between. Germline CDR1 is MNHEY and CDR2 is SVGEGT. Some clones are missing from TCRdb's copy, which holds only in-frame ones; the method was immunoSEQ multiplex PCR. The sample includes about 110,000 clones, about 82% of them seen just once. The sequenced sample was peripheral blood. The chain carries TRBV6-2 or TRBV6-3 and TRBJ2-7; D gene uncertain. The sequence came from an elderly man with COVID-19, enrolled during active disease. The CDR3 loop is CASSYEISANHYEQYF. The CDR3 DNA sequence: TGTGCCAGCAGTTACGAGATATCAGCGAATCACTACGAGCAGTACTTC.